Described below is a single T cell receptor (beta chain) sequence and its context. This sample was included in a study of blood T cell repertoires in COVID-19. Trimming pared 4 bases from V and 2 bases from J, leaving 15 bases between. The germline CDR1 and CDR2 sequences are SNHLY and FYNNEI. This CDR3 region has 15 residues. The assay was immunoSEQ multiplex PCR, and TCRdb's table has in-frame clones only and misses some. This sample yields 100,000 to 150,000 clones, of which about 88% are seen a single time; 2.3% belongs to the top ten. Across roughly 25 US areas, participants ranged in age from 18 to 89 years.

The sample was PBMCs or T cells enriched from blood (not recorded which). The V and J genes are TRBV2 and TRBJ2-7; the D gene is possibly TRBD2 (6 bases). The TCR originated in a woman aged 50 to 65 who had recovered from COVID-19. This CDR3 is CASSVLGGSPYEQYF. In DNA, the CDR3 is TGTGCCAGCAGTGTTCTCGGGGGTTCCCCCTACGAGCAGTACTTC.